The rows below give T cell receptor beta chains drawn from one sample of a study of T cells in Graves' hyperthyroidism and ophthalmopathy. TCRdb independently ran MiXCR on the multiplex PCR reads; one entry per CDR3 protein. The table includes 300,000 to 350,000 distinct CDR3 sequences, roughly 17% detected once. The specimen was blood. The receptors stem from a man aged 25-45 years with Graves' hyperthyroidism. The CDR3 runs from the conserved cysteine through the conserved F or W. The D gene is left open where the match is weak. Clone size is shown for a subset of rows, as once, few, many or a class of expanded clone.

many	TRBV20-1	14	TRBJ2-1	-	CSANIGGSYNEQFF	TGCAGTGCTAATATAGGGGGGTCCTACAATGAGCAGTTCTTC
many	TRBV4-1	17	TRBJ2-1	-	CASSQVNLVSFGDEQFF	TGCGCCAGCAGCCAAGTGAATTTAGTAAGTTTCGGGGATGAGCAGTTCTTC
many	TRBV5-8	14	TRBJ1-1	-	CASSSSQWRAEAFF	TGTGCCAGCAGCTCGAGTCAATGGAGGGCTGAAGCTTTCTTT
many	TRBV29-1	15	TRBJ2-3	-	CSVEVGTTVPDTQYF	TGCAGCGTTGAAGTTGGGACAACCGTTCCAGATACGCAGTATTTT
many	TRBV27	18	TRBJ2-3	TRBD2	CASSSPTSWREAADTQYF	TGTGCCAGCAGTTCCCCCACGAGTTGGCGGGAGGCGGCAGATACGCAGTATTTT
many	TRBV7-2	12	TRBJ1-2	-	CASSHSNYGYTF	TGTGCCAGCAGCCATTCTAACTATGGCTACACCTTC
few	TRBV7-8	16	TRBJ2-7	TRBD1	CASSLAKGQGTYEQYF	TGTGCCAGCAGCTTAGCTAAGGGACAGGGGACCTACGAGCAGTACTTC
few	TRBV20-1	13	TRBJ1-1	-	CSAYRDMNTEAFF	TGCAGTGCTTACAGGGACATGAACACTGAAGCTTTCTTT
many	TRBV5-1	17	TRBJ2-2	TRBD2	CASSPGLAGVRTGELFF	TGCGCCAGCAGCCCGGGACTAGCGGGAGTTCGAACCGGGGAGCTGTTTTTT
-	TRBV20-1	16	TRBJ1-5	-	CSARGRNSQSYQPQHF	TGCAGTGCTAGAGGTAGGAACAGTCAGAGTTATCAGCCCCAGCATTTT
many	TRBV6-1	15	TRBJ2-7	TRBD1	CASSSGTGGWYEQYF	TGTGCCAGCAGCTCCGGGACAGGCGGTTGGTACGAGCAGTACTTC
-	TRBV28	15	TRBJ1-2	-	CASSLFSGSNYGYTF	TGTGCCAGCAGTTTATTTTCAGGCTCTAACTATGGCTACACCTTC
many	TRBV29-1	14	TRBJ2-3	-	CSVAGTSAADTQYF	TGCAGCGTCGCCGGGACAAGCGCCGCAGATACGCAGTATTTT
-	TRBV20-1	12	TRBJ2-7	-	CSARVKFYGQYF	TGCAGTGCTAGAGTGAAGTTTTACGGGCAGTACTTC
-	TRBV5-1	16	TRBJ2-5	TRBD2	CASSFGLAGVSETQYF	TGCGCCAGCAGCTTCGGACTAGCGGGAGTATCAGAGACCCAGTACTTC
many	TRBV12-3/TRBV12-4	15	TRBJ2-1	-	CASSPDRNPYNEQFF	TGTGCCAGCAGCCCCGACAGGAACCCCTACAATGAGCAGTTCTTC
many	TRBV28	12	TRBJ1-1	-	CASSLQGGEAFF	TGTGCCAGCAGTTTACAAGGGGGGGAAGCTTTCTTT
-	TRBV19	19	TRBJ2-7	TRBD2	CATSRGPGLAGVGRYEQYF	TGTGCCACGAGTCGTGGACCCGGACTAGCGGGAGTAGGAAGGTACGAGCAGTACTTC
few	TRBV18	16	TRBJ2-2	-	CASSPGVATNTGELFF	TGTGCCAGCTCACCAGGGGTAGCGACGAACACCGGGGAGCTGTTTTTT
many	TRBV27	19	TRBJ1-5	-	CASSSSPGPLGYSNQPQHF	TGTGCCAGCAGTTCCTCACCGGGACCCCTGGGCTATAGCAATCAGCCCCAGCATTTT
many	TRBV24-1	13	TRBJ2-1	-	CATDDEGYNEQFF	TGTGCCACCGACGACGAGGGGTACAATGAGCAGTTCTTC
-	TRBV5-4	14	TRBJ2-5	-	CASSLEHEVQTQYF	TGTGCCAGCAGCTTGGAGCATGAGGTCCAGACCCAGTACTTC
many	TRBV5-1	15	TRBJ1-2	-	CASSLEAQDRYGYTF	TGCGCCAGCAGCTTGGAGGCCCAGGACCGCTATGGCTACACCTTC